This T cell receptor beta chain was sequenced for a study of technical replicates of blood from a handful of donors. The sample holds one count of this clone. Measured with immunoSEQ multiplex PCR; TCRdb has only the in-frame clones, and not every one. Found here are roughly 87,000 clones, roughly 94% of them singletons; the top ten hold roughly 0.26%. The germline gives CDR1 MDHEN, CDR2 SYDVKM. V shed 7 bases and J shed 0 bases, with 4 bases lying between them. The CDR3 runs 12 residues. The chain has TRBV28 and TRBJ1-5; D is undetermined. Material: T cells isolated from PBMCs. The TCR originated in a human donor in good health. CDR3 sequence (DNA): TGTGCCAGCACGGGTAGCAATCAGCCCCAGCATTTT. Translation gives CASTGSNQPQHF. The full variable domain, with the rest looked up from reference TRBV28 and TRBJ1-5, is DVKVTQSSRYLVKRTGEKVFLECVQDMDHENMFWYRQDPGLGLRLIYFSYDVKMKEKGDIPEGYSVSREKKERFSLILESASTNQTSMYLCASTGSNQPQHFGDGTRLSIL.